The rows below give T cell receptor beta chains drawn from one sample of a study of T cells after yellow fever vaccination. Using its own MiXCR run on the 5' RACE reads, TCRdb lists one record per CDR3 protein. Of approximately 580,000 distinct CDR3 sequences listed, about a sixth were seen once; the top ten hold roughly 17%. The sample consisted of PBMCs, taken 5 days after the first yellow fever vaccination. Source of these receptors: a man younger than 35 who received the YFV17D yellow fever vaccine. The CDR3 runs from the conserved cysteine through the conserved F or W. A D gene is named only where the DNA matches it firmly. Rows give clone size only sometimes, using once, few, many, or a class for an expanded clone.

D	V	size	J	DNA	CDR3
-	TRBV2	few	TRBJ1-2	TGTGCCAGATGGTCCAGGGACTATGGCTACACCTTC	CARWSRDYGYTF
-	TRBV9	few	TRBJ2-5	TGTGCCAGCAGCGTCTCACCCGATCTAGCGCGGGGAGAGACCCAGTACTTC	CASSVSPDLARGETQYF
-	TRBV10-1	few	TRBJ2-5	TGCGCCAGCAAGCGGGAGACCCAGTACTTC	CASKRETQYF
-	TRBV28	-	TRBJ1-5	TGTGCCAGCAGTTTGGGGCGGAACCTTCAGCCCCAGCATTTT	CASSLGRNLQPQHF
-	TRBV10-3	-	TRBJ1-1	TGTGCCATCAGGATGACAGAAAACACTGAAGCTTTCTTT	CAIRMTENTEAFF
TRBD2	TRBV25-1	few	TRBJ2-5	TGTGCCAGCAGTGAACCCCGGACTAGCCCGGAGACCCAGTACTTC	CASSEPRTSPETQYF
TRBD1	TRBV5-1	-	TRBJ2-3	TGCGCCAGCAGCTCCTGGACAGGGCCCACAGATACGCAGTATTTT	CASSSWTGPTDTQYF
-	TRBV11-1	-	TRBJ1-2	TGTGCCAGCAGCCCAAGGGCCACCACTTCACCTCTCCGTAACTATGGCTACACCTTC	CASSPRATTSPLRNYGYTF
-	TRBV20-1	once	TRBJ2-1	TGCAGTGCTAGAGACAGCGGCCGGGGCTATGAGCAGTTCTTC	CSARDSGRGYEQFF
TRBD1	TRBV5-1	few	TRBJ1-4	TGCGCCAGCAGCGGGACAGCTAATGAAAAACTGTTTTTT	CASSGTANEKLFF
-	TRBV7-2	few	TRBJ1-4	TGTGCCAGCAGGAATACGCTCGCGGCCTATAATGAAAAACTGTTTTTT	CASRNTLAAYNEKLFF
-	TRBV25-1	-	TRBJ1-1	TGTGCCAGCACCGGAGCTGGGGGAGGCACTGAAGCTTTCTTT	CASTGAGGGTEAFF
-	TRBV6-5	few	TRBJ1-1	TGTGCCAGCAGTTACTCGATCGTGAACACTGAAGCTTTCTTT	CASSYSIVNTEAFF
-	TRBV7-3	-	TRBJ2-3	TGTGCCAGCAGCCTGACAGGACAGTTGGCAGATACGCAGTATTTT	CASSLTGQLADTQYF
TRBD2	TRBV4-3	-	TRBJ2-3	TGCGCCAGCAGCCGGATGACTAGCGGGGGGATCACAGATACGCAGTATTTT	CASSRMTSGGITDTQYF
-	TRBV12-3/TRBV12-4	-	TRBJ1-1	TGTGCCAGCAGTCCCACAGGGAGCGATGCTTTCTTT	CASSPTGSDAFF
TRBD1	TRBV5-6	-	TRBJ1-2	TGTGCCAGCAGCCGTCGACAGGGGGATGGCTACACCTTC	CASSRRQGDGYTF
-	TRBV7-2	-	TRBJ2-7	TGTGCCAGCAGCCCCGAGGCGGGCAGGGAGCAGTACTTC	CASSPEAGREQYF
-	TRBV4-3	few	TRBJ2-5	TGCGCCAGCAGCCCCCAGCGGTTCCGGGAGACCCAGTACTTC	CASSPQRFRETQYF
-	TRBV24-1	-	TRBJ2-1	TGTGCCACCAGTGAGCGAACAGGGCTCAATGAGCAGTTCTTC	CATSERTGLNEQFF